This TCR beta chain emerged from a study of T-cell reconstitution after alpha-beta-depleted transplantation in children. The TCRbeta library incorporated unique molecular identifiers. TCRdb redid the calling of the PCR reads with MiXCR, one entry per CDR3 protein. Among fewer than 250,000 distinct CDR3 sequences listed, approximately 8.9% were seen once. This clonotype appeared a single time. Its antigen remains unknown. This may come from a read error, since a much larger clone is one base off. V gave up 10 bases and J gave up 3 bases, with 19 bases separating them. In germline, CDR1 is SGHVS, CDR2 FQNEAQ. The length of the CDR3 is 15 residues. General study results and limits: T-cell counts and diversity were attributed mostly to newly produced T cells one year after transplant. Reports say that about two months after transplant, the alpha-beta T cells came out of several hundred graft clones that had expanded.

This receptor was identified in a male patient between 5 and 17 years old who had a stem cell transplant for acute lymphoblastic leukemia, so the T cells may come from the graft donor. The rearrangement uses TRBV7-8 and TRBJ1-5; D remains ambiguous. The sequencing here drew on PBMCs, mostly from graft donor cells, taken 180 days after TCRalphabeta/CD19-depleted stem cell transplant. CDR3: CATRRSAGINQPQHF. In nucleotides, the CDR3 is TGTGCCACCAGACGTAGTGCAGGCATCAATCAGCCCCAGCATTTT.